The clone carrying this TCR beta chain was counted ten times or more. The antigen is undetermined. The entry originates in a study of glioma-infiltrating T cells. The CDR3 loop spans 13 amino acids. Trimming removed 1 base at V and 10 bases at J, with 11 bases between. Germline CDR1 MNHNY, CDR2 SVGAGI (reference sequence). Notes on the study in general: Tissue-blood divergence was below expectation in non-neoplastic patients, above in gliomas.

Amplification of TCR alpha and beta CDR3 regions from RNA used iRepertoire nested multiplex PCR. Using its own MiXCR run on the multiplex PCR reads, TCRdb lists one record per CDR3 protein. The table lists fewer than 250,000 distinct CDR3 sequences, 30% to 40% of them singletons. Material: glioma tissue, nonneoplastic brain tissue, or PBMCs (not recorded which). The clonotype comes from a human donor with low-grade glioma or glioblastoma, undergoing nonglioma brain surgery, or in good health (not recorded which). V gene TRBV6-6 combines with J gene TRBJ2-1; a weak D match, TRBD2 (5 bases). The CDR3 is CASSYFGLGEQFF. DNA of the CDR3: TGTGCCAGCAGTTACTTCGGACTGGGGGAGCAGTTCTTC.